These T cell receptor beta chains were read from a single sample in a study of cytomegalovirus exposure and HLA in healthy donors. Using immunoSEQ multiplex PCR, the repertoire was profiled, and TCRdb retains in-frame clones only, with some absent. Of 150,000 to 200,000 clones listed, roughly 80% were seen once; the top ten hold more than 5.5%. The specimen was PBMCs. All receptors derive from a man in his thirties or forties in good health and CMV-seropositive. CDR3s include the opening cysteine and the closing phenylalanine or tryptophan. D genes are given only for firm matches. Expanded clones are given a class, and other clones once, few, many or no size at all.

D gene	clone size	J gene	V gene	CDR3 DNA	CDR3 protein
-	once	TRBJ2-2	TRBV6-1	TGTGCCAGCAGTGTCACAGGAAGGAGGGCCGGGGAGCTGTTTTTT	CASSVTGRRAGELFF
-	-	TRBJ2-3	TRBV2	TGTGCCAGCAGTGAATTTACTGCAACGTATTTT	CASSEFTATYF
-	-	TRBJ1-6	TRBV6-6	TGTGCCAGCAGTTGCGGGCAGGATAATTCACCCCTCCACTTT	CASSCGQDNSPLHF
TRBD2	few	TRBJ2-3	TRBV7-8	TGTGCCAGCAGCGGTGGGACTAGCGGCCCTAAGATTTACGTGGATACGCAGTATTTT	CASSGGTSGPKIYVDTQYF
TRBD1	-	TRBJ2-7	TRBV10-2	TGCGCCAGCAGAGGTATACCGGGACAGGGTTACGAGCAGTACTTC	CASRGIPGQGYEQYF
-	-	TRBJ2-3	TRBV4-2	TGTGCCAGCAGCTCCCCCGGGGTGAGCACAGATACGCAGTATTTT	CASSSPGVSTDTQYF
TRBD2	-	TRBJ2-7	TRBV6-5	TGTGCCAGCAGTTCTAACTCCGGACTAGCGGGAGTCGAGCAGTACTTC	CASSSNSGLAGVEQYF
TRBD1	-	TRBJ2-7	TRBV5-6	TGTGCCAGCAGCTCCGACCGGACAGGGGTGGTCGAGCAGTACTTC	CASSSDRTGVVEQYF
-	-	TRBJ1-1	TRBV6-6	TGTGCCAGCAGTTACTCTACAGGGAGCTCGGGCACTGAAGCTTTCTTT	CASSYSTGSSGTEAFF
-	-	TRBJ2-7	TRBV5-6	TGTGCCAGCAGCAGGGCCCCCGATCAGGAGGATTCCTACGAGCAGTACTTC	CASSRAPDQEDSYEQYF
-	-	TRBJ1-1	TRBV5-4	TGTGCCAGCAGCTTGGCCGGCGACTTCCGAGAAGCTTTCTTT	CASSLAGDFREAFF
-	few	TRBJ2-3	TRBV2	TGTGCCAGCGGGGATCAAGGAACAGCGGGAGATACGCAGTATTTT	CASGDQGTAGDTQYF
-	-	TRBJ1-1	TRBV7-9	TGTGCCAGCAGCTCCTTGGGCTTCAGGCGGCGAGGGACTGAAGCTTTCTTT	CASSSLGFRRRGTEAFF
TRBD1	-	TRBJ2-7	TRBV5-1	TGCGCCAGCAGGCCCGGGACAGGGGACTTAAACACCTACGAGCAGTACTTC	CASRPGTGDLNTYEQYF
-	-	TRBJ1-3	TRBV6-6	TGTGCCAGCAGTTCGGGGAACTCTGGAAACACCATATATTTT	CASSSGNSGNTIYF
-	-	TRBJ2-5	TRBV15	TGTGCCACCAGCAGACGGTACCAAGAGACCCAGTACTTC	CATSRRYQETQYF
-	-	TRBJ2-5	TRBV7-9	TGTGCCAGCTTGGGCAAACCGCAAGAGACCCAGTACTTC	CASLGKPQETQYF
-	few	TRBJ2-1	TRBV15	TGTGCCACCAGCAGAGGTCCAGGGAACAATGAGCAGTTCTTC	CATSRGPGNNEQFF
-	few	TRBJ2-2	TRBV19	TGTGCCAGTAGTAACCGGGCGAACACCGGGGAGCTGTTTTTT	CASSNRANTGELFF
TRBD1	many	TRBJ2-2	TRBV7-2	TGTGCCAGCAGCTGGACAGGGGGCTTTCCTCACACCGGGGAGCTGTTTTTT	CASSWTGGFPHTGELFF
-	-	TRBJ1-1	TRBV7-9	TGTTCCAGCAGGTTTCCGCCGACAGAGAACACTGAAGCTTTCTTT	CSSRFPPTENTEAFF
TRBD1	-	TRBJ1-5	TRBV19	TGTGCCAGTAGTATATACAGGGGGCTCGATCAGCCCCAGCATTTT	CASSIYRGLDQPQHF
-	-	TRBJ2-6	TRBV4-3	TGCGCCAGCAGCCAAGAAAACAGGGCTGGGGCCAACGTCCTGACTTTC	CASSQENRAGANVLTF
-	-	TRBJ1-3	TRBV27	TGTGCCAGCAGTTTACGGGGGTACGGAAACACCATATATTTT	CASSLRGYGNTIYF
TRBD1	-	TRBJ1-1	TRBV4-3	TGCGCCAGCAGCCAGATGATGACAGGGGACACTGAAGCTTTCTTT	CASSQMMTGDTEAFF
-	-	TRBJ2-1	TRBV15	TGTGCCACCAGCAGAGAGGACAAGCCATACAATGAGCAGTTCTTC	CATSREDKPYNEQFF
TRBD1	-	TRBJ2-7	TRBV5-1	TGCGCCAGCAGCTTGGCGGGACAGGGAAGGTACGAGCAGTACTTC	CASSLAGQGRYEQYF
TRBD1	few	TRBJ1-6	TRBV6-1	TGTGCCAGCAGTGAAGTGTGGGACAGGGGTAGCTCCTATAATTCACCCCTCCACTTT	CASSEVWDRGSSYNSPLHF